Shown below are 30 T cell receptor beta chains from a single sample sequenced in a study of CD8 T cells in Susac syndrome (dated by TCRdb to 2018 to 2020). The library relied on the immunoSEQ multiplex PCR assay. RNA was extracted using the RNeasy kit, and roughly 0.5 to 1 microgram was reverse transcribed with random hexamers. TCRdb itself trimmed the public reads at Q25 with fastp, ran MiXCR and retained productive beta chains. Duplicate CDR3 protein sequences are folded into a single record with the most common DNA and genes. The sample table shows about 140,000 distinct CDR3 sequences, and 85% to 95% are seen once. 0.13% to 0.15% of the sample is in the top ten clones. The sample was CD4+ T cells from PBMCs. All receptors come from a human donor with Susac syndrome.

This rearrangement joins TRBV5-1 to TRBJ2-1, with a tentative D call TRBD2 (6 bases). The CDR3 covers 14 residues. Germline V gene data show CDR1 as SGHRS and CDR2 as YFSETQ. Trimming stripped 6 bases from V and 4 bases from J, with 14 bases between. The CDR3 bases are TGCGCCAGCACTCGAGAGGCGGGGTACAATGAGCAGTTCTTC. This sequence encodes CASTREAGYNEQFF.

This chain joins TRBV7-9 and TRBJ2-1, with TRBD2 matching over 7 bases. The CDR3 consists of 16 residues. Germline V gene sequence: CDR1 SEHNR, CDR2 FQNEAQ (reference sequence). J lost 6 bases, V lost 0 bases, and 8 bases had no gene match. CDR3 sequence: CASSLAGRGGANEQFF. CDR3 bases: TGTGCCAGCAGCTTAGCGGGAAGGGGAGGGGCCAATGAGCAGTTCTTC.

With respect to this clonotype: Its ends do not fully match the called genes, so a read error is possible. The V and J genes are TRBV7-7 and TRBJ2-1; D is unresolved. This CDR3 has 13 residues. The germline V gene encodes CDR1 SSHAT and CDR2 FNYEAQ (reference sequence). Here the CDR3 DNA reads TGTGCTAGCAGCCCCCGTGCTGGAAATGAGCAGTTCTTC. Protein: CASSPRAGNEQFF. Full variable domain (remainder filled in from reference TRBV7-7 and TRBJ2-1): GAGVSQSPRYKVTKRGQDVTLRCDPISSHATLYWYQQALGQGPEFLTYFNYEAQPDKSGLPSDRFSAERPEGSISTLTIQRTEQRDSAMYRCASSPRAGNEQFFGPGTRLTVL.

This chain connects TRBV30 to TRBJ2-7; tentative D call: TRBD1 (5 bases). This CDR3 contains 14 residues. Germline loops: CDR1 GTSNPN, CDR2 SVGIG (reference sequence). Trimming took off 3 bases at V and 1 base at J, with 13 bases between the two ends. CDR3 coding DNA: TGTGCCTGGAGATCCCGCGCAGGGTCCTACGAGCAGTACTTC. It codes for CAWRSRAGSYEQYF.

The rearrangement joins TRBV3-1 to TRBJ2-1; TRBD2 aligns across 9 bases. The V gene's germline CDR1 is LGHDT and CDR2 YNNKEL (reference sequence). The CDR3 has 17 residues. V lost 5 bases, J lost 0 bases, and 8 bases stayed unmatched. CDR3 bases: TGTGCCAGCAGCTACAGCGGGAGGCTAAGCTCCTACAATGAGCAGTTCTTC. It encodes CASSYSGRLSSYNEQFF.

The CDR3: CASSEGTGRYGYTF. The DNA of the CDR3 is TGTGCCAGCAGCGAAGGGACAGGGCGCTATGGCTACACCTTC. The rearrangement links TRBV9 to TRBJ1-2; 9 nucleotides align to TRBD1. Germline loops: CDR1 SGDLS, CDR2 YYNGEE. This CDR3 comprises 14 residues. V lost 3 bases to trimming and J lost 4 bases; unmatched junction nucleotides: 4.

The rearrangement uses TRBV29-1 and TRBJ2-3; 7 bases are shared with TRBD1. The CDR3 has 13 residues. Germline trimming cut 8 bases from V and 5 bases from J; bases unmatched to any gene: 10. CDR1 is SQVTM and CDR2 is ANQGSEA in the germline V gene. CDR3 sequence (DNA): TGCAGCATTCGACAGGGCCTATTAGATACGCAGTATTTT. Translated, it gives CSIRQGLLDTQYF.

The chain employs TRBV29-1 and TRBJ1-2, with D possibly being TRBD1 (6 bases). V was clipped by 2 bases and J by 6 bases, with 13 bases between them. CDR3 length: 13 residues. The germline V gene encodes CDR1 SQVTM and CDR2 ANQGSEA. Written as DNA, the CDR3 is TGCAGCGTTGAACCCCCAGGGGAAGATGGCTACACCTTC. The encoded protein is CSVEPPGEDGYTF.

The chain recombines TRBV27 with TRBJ1-1, with D unclear. This CDR3 region has 13 residues. Trimming took off 6 bases at V and 1 base at J, with 9 bases between the two ends. Germline-derived CDR1 and CDR2 are MNHEY and SMNVEV (reference sequence). DNA of the CDR3: TGTGCCAGCAGAAACCACGGGAACACTGAAGCTTTCTTT. It is translated as CASRNHGNTEAFF.

The genes are TRBV20-1 and TRBJ2-1; D call uncertain. Germline V gives CDR1 DFQATT, CDR2 SNEGSKA (reference sequence). Trimming cost V 5 bases and J 4 bases, with 9 bases left between them. The CDR3 totals 12 residues. CDR3 in amino acids: CSAATEYNEQFF. The CDR3 nucleotides read TGCAGTGCTGCGACTGAGTACAATGAGCAGTTCTTC.

The chain is built from TRBV7-2 and TRBJ2-3, with 7 bases aligning to TRBD2. Germline V CDR1 and CDR2: SGHTA, FQGNSA. This CDR3 comprises 15 residues. The ends lost 3 bases at V and 3 bases at J; junction bases unmatched: 6. CDR3 nucleotide sequence: TGTGCCAGCAGCTTTGGGGGGAGGGGTACAGATACGCAGTATTTT. As protein: CASSFGGRGTDTQYF.

The chain recombines TRBV5-1 with TRBJ1-1; the D gene is possibly TRBD1 (6 bases). V was cut by 4 bases and J by 7 bases, with 17 bases left in between. CDR1 is SGHRS, CDR2 YFSETQ, per germline. The CDR3 is made up of 14 amino acids. The CDR3 bases are TGCGCCAGCAGCGACCTAACCACAGGGCGTGAAGCTTTCTTT. This sequence encodes CASSDLTTGREAFF.

This chain uses TRBV9 with TRBJ2-1, with D unresolved. The germline V gene has CDR1 SGDLS and CDR2 YYNGEE. Trimming shortened V by 1 base and J by 10 bases, and 12 bases separated the two germline ends. The CDR3 extends over 13 amino acids. The CDR3 protein is CASSVSGAGEQFF. In DNA form, the CDR3 reads TGTGCCAGCAGCGTATCTGGCGCCGGGGAGCAGTTCTTC. The variable domain in full, completed from reference TRBV9 and TRBJ2-1, reads DSGVTQTPKHLITATGQRVTLRCSPRSGDLSVYWYQQSLDQGLQFLIQYYNGEERAKGNILERFSAQQFPDLHSELNLSSLELGDSALYFCASSVSGAGEQFFGPGTRLTVL.

The chain recombines TRBV5-1 with TRBJ2-1; no clear D gene. The V and J ends lost 4 bases and 4 bases respectively, with 12 bases between them. The CDR3 consists of 14 residues. Germline V gene lookup returns CDR1 SGHRS and CDR2 YFSETQ. CDR3 in amino acids: CASSTPPRYNEQFF. DNA of the CDR3: TGCGCCAGCAGCACGCCACCAAGGTACAATGAGCAGTTCTTC.

The chain recombines TRBV7-9 with TRBJ2-3; D is possibly TRBD1 or TRBD2 (5 bases each). The CDR3 length is 15 residues. Per germline, CDR1 SEHNR and CDR2 FQNEAQ (reference sequence). V gave up 5 bases and J gave up 6 bases, with 18 bases separating them. This CDR3 is CASSPGLVWADTQYF. DNA for the CDR3: TGTGCCAGCAGCCCGGGGCTAGTGTGGGCTGATACGCAGTATTTT.

The gene calls are TRBV11-2 and TRBJ2-7; D is uncertain. V was pared by 5 bases and J by 1 base, with 12 bases between. Germline CDR1 and CDR2: SGHAT and FQNNGV. This CDR3 spans 14 amino acids. Written as DNA, the CDR3 is TGTGCCAGCAGCCGTATTGGCAGATCCTACGAGCAGTACTTC. Translated, it gives CASSRIGRSYEQYF. The full variable domain, in which reference TRBV11-2 and TRBJ2-7 provide the parts outside the CDR3, is EAGVAQSPRYKIIEKRQSVAFWCNPISGHATLYWYQQILGQGPKLLIQFQNNGVVDDSQLPKDRFSAERLKGVDSTLKIQPAKLEDSAVYLCASSRIGRSYEQYFGPGTRLTVT.

V usage is TRBV2 and J usage is TRBJ1-4; TRBD1 might be the D (6 bases). Trimming shortened V by 2 bases and J by 2 bases, and 9 bases separated the two germline ends. The length of the CDR3 is 15 residues. Germline lookup yields CDR1 SNHLY and CDR2 FYNNEI. As DNA, the CDR3 is TGTGCCAGCAGTGAATTTGGACAGACTAATGAAAAACTGTTTTTT. This gives the protein CASSEFGQTNEKLFF.

The chain uses TRBV29-1 and TRBJ2-5, with D maybe TRBD1 (7 bases). Germline-derived CDR1 and CDR2 are SQVTM and ANQGSEA. Trimming pared 6 bases from V and 3 bases from J, leaving 11 bases between. The CDR3 contains 12 residues. CDR3 sequence (DNA): TGCAGCGTCCGCGGGACAGAAGAGACCCAGTACTTC. Amino acids: CSVRGTEETQYF.

This chain uses TRBV30 with TRBJ1-2; D is unresolved. The germline V gene encodes CDR1 GTSNPN and CDR2 SVGIG (reference sequence). Between the trimmed V and J ends, which lost 4 bases and 3 bases, there was a span of 15 bases. The CDR3 extends over 14 amino acids. The CDR3 here is CAWIGEEEDYGYTF. CDR3 DNA: TGTGCCTGGATTGGAGAAGAGGAGGACTATGGCTACACCTTC.

The chain uses TRBV20-1 and TRBJ2-4; perhaps TRBD2 as D (6 bases). Germline CDR1 is DFQATT and CDR2 is SNEGSKA (reference sequence). The CDR3 contains 13 residues. The V end was cut by 2 bases, the J end by 6 bases, with 11 bases between. CDR3 loop: CSARWRRGNIQYF. The CDR3 DNA sequence: TGCAGTGCTAGATGGCGGCGGGGAAACATTCAGTACTTC.

The rearrangement joins TRBV29-1 to TRBJ2-1; the D is unclear. The CDR3 is 14 residues long. Germline V gene sequence: CDR1 SQVTM, CDR2 ANQGSEA. The ends were cut back, 4 bases at V and 0 bases at J, with 10 bases in the middle. The CDR3 here is CSVGAGFSYNEQFF. CDR3 coding DNA: TGCAGCGTTGGCGCAGGATTCTCCTACAATGAGCAGTTCTTC.

The rearrangement joins TRBV29-1 to TRBJ1-2; tentatively, D is TRBD1 (5 bases). V lost 4 bases and J lost 3, with 9 bases in between. Per germline, CDR1 SQVTM and CDR2 ANQGSEA. The CDR3 is 12 amino acids. For the CDR3, the DNA is TGCAGCGTTGCTAAGACAGACTATGGCTACACCTTC. It yields the protein CSVAKTDYGYTF.

The chain joins TRBV20-1 to TRBJ2-7; D is unclear. CDR3 length: 11 residues. Between the trimmed V and J ends, which lost 4 bases and 5 bases, there was a span of 9 bases. Germline-derived CDR1 and CDR2 are DFQATT and SNEGSKA (reference sequence). Here the CDR3 reads CSANKADEQYF. The CDR3 DNA reads as TGCAGTGCTAACAAGGCTGACGAGCAGTACTTC.

The chain uses TRBV30 and TRBJ2-7, with 8 positions matching TRBD1. This CDR3 contains 14 residues. V dropped 3 bases and J dropped 4; count of bases not matched to a gene: 8. CDR1 and CDR2 (germline): GTSNPN, SVGIG (reference sequence). CDR3 nucleotides: TGTGCCTGGAGCCGCCGGGACAGGAGGTACGAGCAGTACTTC. Its translation is CAWSRRDRRYEQYF.

V is TRBV5-6 and J is TRBJ2-2; D not certain. CDR1 and CDR2 from the germline V gene are SGHDT and YYEEEE. V shed 1 base and J shed 10 bases, with 8 bases lying between them. CDR3 size: 12 residues. Here the CDR3 DNA reads TGTGCCAGCAGCTTGAGGGATCTGGAGCTGTTTTTT. Translating it yields CASSLRDLELFF.

This sequence joins TRBV12-3 or TRBV12-4 and TRBJ2-5; tentatively, D is TRBD2 (5 bases). With the DNA end fitting TRBJ2-3 better, the J assignment may be wrong. The CDR3 is made up of 11 amino acids. CDR3 in DNA: TGTGCCAGCAGTTTAGGCGGGACGCAGTATTTT. Its translation is CASSLGGTQYF.

This sequence joins TRBV4-1 and TRBJ2-7; TRBD2 matches 9 bases. The CDR3 sequence is 16 residues long. Trimming cost V 3 bases and J 2 bases; bases outside gene matches: 8. Per germline, CDR1 MGHRA and CDR2 YSYEKL. CDR3 amino acids: CASSQERTSETYEQYF. The CDR3 DNA is TGCGCCAGCAGCCAGGAAAGGACTAGCGAAACCTACGAGCAGTACTTC.

CDR3 residues: CASSLASLNTEAFF. DNA of the CDR3: TGTGCCAGCAGCTTAGCATCACTGAACACTGAAGCTTTCTTT. This chain connects TRBV11-2 to TRBJ1-1, with no clear D. The CDR3 is 14 residues long. Germline loops: CDR1 SGHAT, CDR2 FQNNGV. The V end was cut by 1 base, the J end by 0 bases, with 6 bases between.

The chain joins TRBV3-1 to TRBJ1-2; 8 bases fit TRBD1. The V gene's germline CDR1 is LGHDT and CDR2 YNNKEL (reference sequence). V shed 4 bases and J 7 bases; nucleotides not matched to a gene: 5. The CDR3 contains 13 residues. CDR3 amino acids: CASSRGQGIGYTF. DNA for the CDR3: TGTGCCAGCAGCCGAGGACAGGGAATTGGCTACACCTTC.

The CDR3 here is CASSLNVFFGRHLSYEQYF. The CDR3 DNA follows: TGTGCCAGCAGCTTAAACGTCTTTTTCGGACGGCACCTCTCCTACGAGCAGTACTTC. This sequence joins TRBV13 and TRBJ2-7; D gene ambiguous. The CDR3 spans 19 residues. Germline CDR1 and CDR2: PRHDT and FYEKMQ (reference sequence). Trimming left V 2 bases short and J 0 bases short, with 23 bases between. Filled out from reference TRBV13 and TRBJ2-7, the complete variable domain reads AAGVIQSPRHLIKEKRETATLKCYPIPRHDTVYWYQQGPGQDPQFLISFYEKMQSDKGSIPDRFSAQQFSDYHSELNMSSLELGDSALYFCASSLNVFFGRHLSYEQYFGPGTRLTVT.